This entry features one T cell receptor beta chain sequence. These data come from a study of OX40 agonist ivuxolimab in advanced cancers. For the study at large: Ivuxolimab, an agonist antibody against OX40 (CD134), was given to patients. A partial response was reached by three patients: one with hepatocellular carcinoma and two with cutaneous melanoma.

Patients with autoimmune history or systemic immunosuppression were excluded. Measured with immunoSEQ multiplex PCR; TCRdb has only the in-frame clones, and not every one. The table has fewer than 40,000 clones, around 80% seen once. This material consisted of CD4+ or CD8+ T cells sorted from blood, taken in a trial of the OX40 agonist ivuxolimab. This clonotype was obtained from an adult with an advanced solid tumor such as melanoma, head and neck, liver or kidney cancer.

The CDR3 is CASSLAGGRAETQYF. The CDR3 DNA follows: TGTGCCAGCAGTTTGGCAGGGGGGAGAGCGGAGACCCAGTACTTC. The chain has TRBV28 and TRBJ2-5; D might be TRBD1 (7 bases). The V end lost 3 bases, the J end lost 5 bases, and 16 bases lay between the germline ends. The CDR3 is 15 amino acids. Germline-derived CDR1 and CDR2 are MDHEN and SYDVKM.